Listed below are T cell receptor beta chains from one sample, sequenced in a study of shared clonotypes between healthy human individuals. Using immunoSEQ multiplex PCR, the repertoire was profiled, and TCRdb retains in-frame clones only, with some absent. The profile shows over 2,000,000 clones, 93% of them singletons. Sequencing was carried out using naive CD8+ T cells from PBMCs. The source is a man between 18 and 29 years old in good health. Some clones in this sample may be carry-over from other donors' samples. The CDR3 runs from the conserved cysteine through the conserved F or W. D genes are given only for firm matches. Size values are once, few and many counts, or a class for expanded clones, and some rows have none.

v_call	clone_size	j_call	d_call	cdr3_aa	cdr3_nt
TRBV5-1	-	TRBJ2-3	-	CASSFDGSTDTQYF	TGCGCCAGCAGCTTCGACGGGAGCACAGATACGCAGTATTTT
TRBV7-9	once	TRBJ1-4	-	CASSPKTRREKLFF	TGTGCCAGCAGCCCAAAGACCCGGAGGGAAAAACTGTTTTTT
TRBV9	-	TRBJ2-7	TRBD1	CASSEDRAVEQYF	TGTGCCAGCAGCGAGGACAGGGCAGTGGAGCAGTACTTC
TRBV7-9	once	TRBJ1-4	-	CASSLVEPGNEKLFF	TGTGCCAGCTCTCTGGTGGAGCCCGGTAATGAAAAACTGTTTTTT
TRBV2	-	TRBJ2-7	-	CASSEKRRSYEQYF	TGTGCCAGCAGTGAGAAGCGGCGCTCCTACGAGCAGTACTTC
TRBV6-5	-	TRBJ2-7	-	CASSYSYDSYEQYF	TGTGCCAGCAGTTACTCGTATGACTCCTACGAGCAGTACTTC
TRBV27	-	TRBJ2-3	TRBD2	CASSRRTVAGGTDTQYF	TGTGCCAGCAGTCGCCGAACGGTAGCGGGAGGCACAGATACGCAGTATTTT
TRBV9	-	TRBJ1-4	TRBD1	CASGTGKVATNEKLFF	TGTGCCAGTGGGACAGGGAAAGTTGCAACTAATGAAAAACTGTTTTTT
TRBV27	-	TRBJ1-1	-	CASSGRGGDTEAFF	TGTGCCAGCAGCGGCAGGGGTGGGGACACTGAAGCTTTCTTT
TRBV2	-	TRBJ1-1	TRBD1	CASSEAGTATEAFF	TGTGCCAGCAGTGAAGCCGGGACAGCAACTGAAGCTTTCTTT
TRBV11-3	-	TRBJ2-1	-	CASSSRENEQFF	TGTGCCAGCAGCTCCCGGGAGAATGAGCAGTTCTTC
TRBV6-1	once	TRBJ2-7	-	CASSGGTSSYEQYF	TGTGCCAGCAGTGGCGGGACCAGCTCCTACGAGCAGTACTTC
TRBV15	-	TRBJ2-2	-	CATSRDRGTGELFF	TGTGCCACCAGCAGAGATCGGGGGACCGGGGAGCTGTTTTTT
TRBV27	-	TRBJ2-1	TRBD2	CASNPYGLAGGTINEQFF	TGTGCCAGCAACCCCTACGGACTAGCGGGAGGAACTATAAATGAGCAGTTCTTC
TRBV11-2	-	TRBJ1-2	-	CASSLGAGQSYGYTF	TGTGCCAGCAGCTTAGGGGCAGGGCAGAGCTATGGCTACACCTTC
TRBV6-5	-	TRBJ2-7	-	CASSERGNEQYF	TGTGCCAGCAGCGAACGAGGAAACGAGCAGTACTTC